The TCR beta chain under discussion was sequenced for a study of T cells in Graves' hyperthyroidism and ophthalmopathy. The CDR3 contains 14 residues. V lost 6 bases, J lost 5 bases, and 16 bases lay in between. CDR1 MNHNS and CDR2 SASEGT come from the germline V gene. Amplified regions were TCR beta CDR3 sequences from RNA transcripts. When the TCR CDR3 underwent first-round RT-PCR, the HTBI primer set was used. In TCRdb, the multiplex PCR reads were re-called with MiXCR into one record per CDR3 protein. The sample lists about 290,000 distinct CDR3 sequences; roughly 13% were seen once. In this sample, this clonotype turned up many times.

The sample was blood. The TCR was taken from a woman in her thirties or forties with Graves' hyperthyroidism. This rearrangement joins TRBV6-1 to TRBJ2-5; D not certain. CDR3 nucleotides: TGTGCCAGCAGCCCTGCCGCGATGGGGGAGACCCAGTACTTC. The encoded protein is CASSPAAMGETQYF.